This is a list of T cell receptor beta chains from one sample in a study of lymphopenia after photon versus proton radiotherapy. This table comes from immunoSEQ multiplex PCR, and its TCRdb copy is limited to in-frame clones, with some not included. The sample carries about 68,000 clones, approximately 91% recorded once. This specimen was peripheral blood, taken from a patient treated with photon-based radiotherapy. These receptors all stem from a woman in her 70s with pancreatic cancer. Both conserved end residues are part of each CDR3. Each record gives: D gene, CDR3 length, J gene, V gene, clone size, CDR3 protein, CDR3 DNA. The D gene is left open where the match is weak. Expanded clones get a size class; other rows say once, few or many, or leave the size out.

NA 14 TRBJ1-5 TRBV19 NA CASIRGGSNQPQHF TGTGCCAGTATCCGAGGGGGAAGCAATCAGCCCCAGCATTTT
NA 13 TRBJ1-1 TRBV28 NA CASSFSGNTEAFF TGTGCCAGCAGTTTTTCCGGGAACACTGAAGCTTTCTTT
NA 14 TRBJ1-1 TRBV18 NA CASSPAVGVGEAFF TGTGCCAGCTCACCAGCGGTTGGTGTAGGTGAAGCTTTCTTT
NA 12 TRBJ2-7 TRBV30 NA CAWSNPSYEQYF TGTGCCTGGAGTAACCCTTCCTACGAGCAGTACTTC
NA 17 TRBJ1-2 TRBV4-2 NA CASSLHLGGVLDYGYTF TGTGCCAGCAGCCTACATCTTGGGGGGGTCCTCGACTATGGCTACACCTTC
TRBD1 15 TRBJ1-1 TRBV4-3 NA CASSQERTGGREAFF TGCGCCAGCAGCCAAGAGAGGACAGGGGGTCGAGAAGCTTTCTTT
NA 14 TRBJ2-3 TRBV5-1 NA CASSLLLVEDTQYF TGCGCCAGCAGCTTATTACTAGTTGAAGATACGCAGTATTTT
NA 18 TRBJ2-7 TRBV21-1 NA CASSQGTTRRARTYEQYF TGTGCCAGCAGCCAGGGGACCACGAGACGGGCGCGCACCTACGAGCAGTACTTC
TRBD1 15 TRBJ2-2 TRBV12-5 NA CASGPPGTGAGELFF TGTGCTAGTGGGCCCCCTGGGACAGGGGCCGGGGAGCTGTTTTTT
TRBD1 14 TRBJ2-5 TRBV19 NA CASRPGTGVETQYF TGTGCCAGTAGGCCGGGGACAGGGGTCGAGACCCAGTACTTC
TRBD1 13 TRBJ2-3 TRBV6-5 NA CASRGQSTDTQYF TGTGCCAGCAGGGGACAGTCCACAGATACGCAGTATTTT
TRBD2 15 TRBJ2-1 TRBV7-3 NA CASSPGTTVTNEQFF TGTGCCAGCAGCCCCGGGACTACGGTCACCAATGAGCAGTTCTTC
NA 14 TRBJ2-7 TRBV6-1 NA CASSEARRAYEQYF TGTGCCAGCAGTGAAGCGCGAAGGGCCTACGAGCAGTACTTC
TRBD2 16 TRBJ2-7 TRBV5-6 few CASSIRLAGGPAEQYF TGTGCCAGCAGCATCAGACTAGCGGGAGGGCCAGCCGAGCAGTACTTC
TRBD1 15 TRBJ1-1 TRBV6-6 NA CASSYSPGTGGWAFF TGTGCCAGCAGTTACTCGCCTGGGACAGGGGGTTGGGCTTTCTTT
TRBD1 15 TRBJ1-2 TRBV28 NA CASNPAGTGHGGYTF TGTGCCAGCAACCCGGCCGGGACAGGGCATGGTGGCTACACCTTC
TRBD1 15 TRBJ1-1 TRBV28 NA CASRQSGTGNTEAFF TGTGCCAGCAGACAATCCGGGACAGGCAACACTGAAGCTTTCTTT
TRBD2 14 TRBJ2-2 TRBV28 NA CASGNSGRTGELFF TGTGCCAGTGGAAATAGCGGGCGGACCGGGGAGCTGTTTTTT
NA 13 TRBJ1-1 TRBV6-5 NA CASRQDGNTEAFF TGTGCCAGCAGACAGGACGGGAACACTGAAGCTTTCTTT
TRBD2 15 TRBJ2-7 TRBV29-1 NA CSARGTSGTVYEQYF TGCAGCGCAAGAGGGACTAGCGGGACTGTCTACGAGCAGTACTTC
NA 12 TRBJ2-2 TRBV7-2 NA CASSLNTGELFF TGTGCCAGCAGCTTAAACACCGGGGAGCTGTTTTTT
NA 15 TRBJ1-1 TRBV6-1 NA CASTNPWGGGAEAFF TGTGCCAGCACCAACCCCTGGGGCGGGGGTGCTGAAGCTTTCTTT
TRBD1 12 TRBJ1-1 TRBV29-1 NA CSVTRGRTEAFF TGCAGCGTGACCAGGGGGCGGACTGAAGCTTTCTTT
TRBD1 16 TRBJ2-7 TRBV18 NA CASSPPGQGRNYEQYF TGTGCCAGCTCACCACCGGGACAGGGGAGAAACTACGAGCAGTACTTC
TRBD1 16 TRBJ1-1 TRBV5-1 once CASSLTGTGHTSEAFF TGCGCCAGCAGCTTGACCGGGACAGGGCATACCTCTGAAGCTTTCTTT
TRBD2 14 TRBJ2-5 TRBV4-1 few CASSQETSGETQYF TGCGCCAGCAGCCAAGAGACTAGCGGAGAGACCCAGTACTTC
NA 13 TRBJ1-4 TRBV19 once CASRTPTPKRLFF TGTGCCAGTAGAACTCCGACCCCGAAGAGGCTGTTTTTT
TRBD2 18 TRBJ2-1 TRBV28 NA CASSLSGLAGWGRNEQFF TGTGCCAGCAGTTTGTCTGGACTAGCGGGATGGGGTAGGAATGAGCAGTTCTTC
NA 15 TRBJ1-1 TRBV7-8 NA CASSSLGGLRGIAFF TGTGCCAGCAGCTCTCTGGGAGGACTTCGCGGAATCGCTTTCTTT
NA 12 TRBJ2-5 TRBV7-9 NA CASSPPSETQYF TGTGCCAGCAGCCCCCCATCCGAGACCCAGTACTTC
NA 16 TRBJ2-1 TRBV5-2 NA CASSLDAGATYNEQFF TGTGCCAGCAGCTTGGACGCGGGAGCAACATACAATGAGCAGTTCTTC
NA 12 TRBJ1-1 TRBV2 few CARSQMGTEAFF TGTGCCAGGTCTCAGATGGGGACTGAAGCTTTCTTT
NA 13 TRBJ2-2 TRBV11-2 NA CASSLTGAGELFF TGTGCCAGCAGCTTAACCGGGGCCGGGGAGCTGTTTTTT
NA 14 TRBJ1-1 TRBV21-1 NA CASGSRDRVPEAFF TGTGCCAGCGGCTCCCGGGACAGAGTACCTGAAGCTTTCTTT
NA 11 TRBJ2-2 TRBV29-1 NA CSGSSAGELFF TGCAGCGGCTCTAGCGCCGGGGAGCTGTTTTTT
TRBD1 18 TRBJ2-6 TRBV7-7 NA CASSYQTGNISGANVLTF TGTGCTAGCAGCTACCAGACAGGGAATATCTCTGGGGCCAACGTCCTGACTTTC
NA 14 TRBJ2-3 TRBV19 NA CASRDGPSTDTQYF TGTGCCAGTAGGGACGGACCTAGCACAGATACGCAGTATTTT
NA 14 TRBJ1-5 TRBV7-2 few CASSLRVNGQPQHF TGTGCCAGCAGCTTAAGAGTTAATGGTCAGCCCCAGCATTTT
NA 13 TRBJ2-5 TRBV7-6 NA CASSLGAGETQYF TGTGCCAGCAGCTTAGGCGCTGGAGAGACCCAGTACTTC
TRBD2 18 TRBJ2-1 TRBV15 NA CATSRVPALAGGNNEQFF TGTGCCACCAGCAGAGTTCCGGCGTTAGCGGGAGGGAACAATGAGCAGTTCTTC
NA 12 TRBJ2-1 TRBV11-2 once CASSLAHNEQFF TGTGCCAGCAGCTTAGCTCACAATGAGCAGTTCTTC
TRBD1 14 TRBJ2-7 TRBV28 NA CASRGGQEVNEQYF TGTGCCAGCAGAGGGGGACAGGAGGTCAACGAGCAGTACTTC
NA 16 TRBJ1-1 TRBV4-2 once CASSQSTRGGNTEAFF TGTGCCAGCAGCCAGTCCACCCGCGGGGGGAACACTGAAGCTTTCTTT
TRBD1 13 TRBJ2-5 TRBV7-2 NA CASSLAGGETQYF TGTGCCAGCAGCTTGGCAGGGGGAGAGACCCAGTACTTC
NA 17 TRBJ2-3 TRBV7-2 NA CASSLDGAGKRADTQYF TGTGCCAGCAGCTTAGACGGTGCAGGGAAGAGGGCAGATACGCAGTATTTT
NA 11 TRBJ2-7 TRBV29-1 NA CSVGLAYEQYF TGCAGCGTTGGACTAGCCTACGAGCAGTACTTC
TRBD2 13 TRBJ2-7 TRBV15 NA CATSRDRAGGPVF TGTGCCACCAGCAGAGATCGAGCGGGAGGGCCGGTCTTC
NA 17 TRBJ2-7 TRBV4-2 NA CASSQEGGSGFVYEQYF TGTGCCAGCAGCCAAGAGGGCGGATCGGGTTTCGTTTACGAGCAGTACTTC